This note documents a single TCR beta chain sequence. The data belong to a study of blood T cell repertoires in COVID-19. Study-wide context: Both acute and convalescent COVID-19 samples were obtained from the United States, Italy and Spain.

In the authors' workflow: It was from reference gene primer amplification that nucleated cell counts were estimated. Using immunoSEQ multiplex PCR, the repertoire was profiled, and TCRdb retains in-frame clones only, with some absent. The D gene and trimming were derived from the DNA, and the V and J assignments and clone size from that table. The table includes tens of thousands of clones, 78% detected once. Germline CDR1 reads LGHDT; CDR2 reads YNNKEL (reference sequence). The CDR3 loop spans 16 amino acids. The ends lost 4 bases at V and 6 bases at J; junction bases unmatched: 8. This sequence was found in a man aged 70 or older with COVID-19, enrolled during active disease. The sample taken for sequencing was peripheral blood. The genes are TRBV3-1 (or the pseudogene TRBV3-2) and TRBJ1-6, with 8 nucleotides matching TRBD1. DNA for the CDR3: TGTGCCAGCAGCCTAGGACAGGGCGCCTCTAATTCACCCCTCCACTTT. It yields the protein CASSLGQGASNSPLHF.